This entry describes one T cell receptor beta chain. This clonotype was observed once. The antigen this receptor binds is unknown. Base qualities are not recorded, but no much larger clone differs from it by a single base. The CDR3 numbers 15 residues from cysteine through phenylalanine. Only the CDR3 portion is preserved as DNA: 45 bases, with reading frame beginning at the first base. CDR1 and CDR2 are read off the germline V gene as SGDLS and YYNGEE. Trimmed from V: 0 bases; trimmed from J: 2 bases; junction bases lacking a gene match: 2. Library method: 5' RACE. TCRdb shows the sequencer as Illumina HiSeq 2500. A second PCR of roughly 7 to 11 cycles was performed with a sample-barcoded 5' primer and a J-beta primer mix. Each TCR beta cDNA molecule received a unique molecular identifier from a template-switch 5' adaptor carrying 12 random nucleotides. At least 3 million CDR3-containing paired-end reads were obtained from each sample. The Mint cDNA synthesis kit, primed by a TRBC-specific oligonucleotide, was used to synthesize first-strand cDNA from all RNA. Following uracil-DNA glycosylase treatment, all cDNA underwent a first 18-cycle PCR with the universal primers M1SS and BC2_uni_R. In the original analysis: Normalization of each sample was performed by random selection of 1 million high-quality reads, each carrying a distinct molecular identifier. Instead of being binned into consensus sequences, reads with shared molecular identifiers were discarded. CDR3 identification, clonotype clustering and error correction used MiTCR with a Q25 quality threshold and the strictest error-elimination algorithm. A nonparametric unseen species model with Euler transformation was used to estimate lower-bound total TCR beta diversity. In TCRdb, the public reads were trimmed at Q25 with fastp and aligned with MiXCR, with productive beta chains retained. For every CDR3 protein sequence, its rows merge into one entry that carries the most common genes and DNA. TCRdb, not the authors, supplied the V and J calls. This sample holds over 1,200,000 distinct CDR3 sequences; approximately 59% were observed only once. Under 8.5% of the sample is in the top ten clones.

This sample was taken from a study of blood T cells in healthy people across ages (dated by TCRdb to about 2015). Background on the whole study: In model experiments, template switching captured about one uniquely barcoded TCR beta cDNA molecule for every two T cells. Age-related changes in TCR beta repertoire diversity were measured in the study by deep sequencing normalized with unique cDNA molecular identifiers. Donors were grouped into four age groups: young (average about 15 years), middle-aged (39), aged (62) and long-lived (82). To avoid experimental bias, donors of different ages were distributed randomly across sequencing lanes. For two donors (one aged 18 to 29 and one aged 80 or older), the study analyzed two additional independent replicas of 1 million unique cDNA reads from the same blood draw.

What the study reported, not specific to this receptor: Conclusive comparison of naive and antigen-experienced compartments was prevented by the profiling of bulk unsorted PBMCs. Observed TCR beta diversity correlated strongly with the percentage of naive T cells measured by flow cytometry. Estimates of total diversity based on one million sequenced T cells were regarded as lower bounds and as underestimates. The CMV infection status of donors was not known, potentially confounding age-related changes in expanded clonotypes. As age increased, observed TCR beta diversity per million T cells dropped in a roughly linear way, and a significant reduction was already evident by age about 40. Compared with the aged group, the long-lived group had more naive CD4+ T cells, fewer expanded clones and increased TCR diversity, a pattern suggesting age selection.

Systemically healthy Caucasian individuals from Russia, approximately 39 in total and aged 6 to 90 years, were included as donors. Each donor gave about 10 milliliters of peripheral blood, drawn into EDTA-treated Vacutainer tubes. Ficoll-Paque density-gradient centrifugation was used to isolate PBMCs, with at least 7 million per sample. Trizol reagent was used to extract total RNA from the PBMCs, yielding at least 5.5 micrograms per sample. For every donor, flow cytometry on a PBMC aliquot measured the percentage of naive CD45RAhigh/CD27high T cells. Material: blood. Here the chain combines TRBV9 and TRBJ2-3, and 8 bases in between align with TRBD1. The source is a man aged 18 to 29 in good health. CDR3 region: CASSVVTGDTDTQYF. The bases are TGTGCCAGCAGCGTAGTGACAGGGGACACAGATACGCAGTATTTT.